The next 9 T cell receptor beta chains were all read from a single sample in a study of blood T cell repertoires in COVID-19. Data came from immunoSEQ multiplex PCR; TCRdb stores just in-frame clones and leaves some out. Of approximately 61,000 clones listed, 65% to 90% are singletons. Source material: peripheral blood. Receptors originate from a middle-aged man with COVID-19, enrolled during active disease.

CDR3 region: CASSQAGTDYGYTF. The CDR3 region has the DNA TGTGCCAGCAGCCAAGCCGGGACAGACTATGGCTACACCTTC. The V gene is TRBV14, the J gene TRBJ1-2; 7 bases align to TRBD1. The junction had 2 bases not matched to a gene; V was cut back by 1 base and J by 3 bases. Germline loops: CDR1 SGHDN, CDR2 FVKESK. CDR3 size: 14 residues.

The rearrangement links TRBV4-2 to TRBJ1-3; D remains unclear. Trimming removed 1 base at V and 4 bases at J, with 11 bases between. Germline V gene sequence: CDR1 LGHNA, CDR2 YNFKEQ. The CDR3 contains 15 residues. CDR3 region: CASSQGRGGGNTIYF. In DNA, the CDR3 is TGTGCCAGCAGCCAAGGGCGGGGAGGCGGAAACACCATATATTTT.

The V call is TRBV19, the J call TRBJ2-1, with D perhaps TRBD2 (6 bases). The CDR3 extends over 13 amino acids. Germline values: CDR1 LNHDA, CDR2 SQIVND (reference sequence). Trimming removed 6 bases at V and 7 bases at J, with 13 bases between. The CDR3 sequence is CASSQTRRNEQFF. The CDR3 DNA follows: TGTGCCAGTAGCCAGACTAGGAGGAATGAGCAGTTCTTC.

This chain joins TRBV30 and TRBJ2-1, with D possibly being TRBD2 (6 bases). Germline V gene lookup returns CDR1 GTSNPN and CDR2 SVGIG (reference sequence). This CDR3 has 14 amino acids. V lost 2 bases to trimming and J lost 2 bases, with 10 bases between them. The chain's CDR3 is CAWSSASAYNEQFF. The CDR3 DNA follows: TGTGCCTGGAGTTCGGCTAGCGCCTACAATGAGCAGTTCTTC.

CDR3 amino acids: CAWKDRGAFF. The CDR3 DNA reads TGTGCCTGGAAGGACAGGGGAGCTTTCTTT. The chain links TRBV30 to TRBJ1-1; 9 nucleotides align to TRBD1. CDR1 is GTSNPN and CDR2 is SVGIG in the germline V gene (reference sequence). The CDR3 loop spans 10 amino acids. J lost 10 bases, V lost 4 bases, and 1 base had no gene match.

This clone has a single count. The rearrangement joins TRBV19 to TRBJ2-1, with a tentative D call TRBD1 (5 bases). In germline, CDR1 is LNHDA, CDR2 SQIVND (reference sequence). The CDR3 consists of 14 residues. V was trimmed by 5 bases and J by 1 base, leaving 9 bases between them. CDR3 in amino acids: CASSSGHSYNEQFF. The CDR3 DNA follows: TGTGCCAGTAGTTCAGGGCATTCCTACAATGAGCAGTTCTTC.

J is TRBJ1-5 and V is TRBV28, with TRBD1 matching 9 bases. With V trimmed by 3 bases and J by 3 bases, 3 bases remained unmatched. The CDR3 spans 15 residues. Looked up from germline, CDR1 is MDHEN and CDR2 is SYDVKM. CDR3 sequence (DNA): TGTGCCAGCAGTTTCGGGGACAGGGACAATCAGCCCCAGCATTTT. It encodes CASSFGDRDNQPQHF.

The gene calls are TRBV11-2 and TRBJ1-1; D is possibly TRBD1 (5 bases). V lost 5 bases and J lost 7, with 11 bases in between. The CDR3 totals 12 residues. The germline V gene encodes CDR1 SGHAT and CDR2 FQNNGV. CDR3 residues: CASSRDFGEAFF. The CDR3 DNA reads as TGTGCCAGCAGCCGGGACTTTGGTGAAGCTTTCTTT.

The chain uses TRBV18 and TRBJ1-2; D is ambiguous. V lost 6 bases to trimming and J lost 4 bases, with 12 bases between them. This CDR3 has 13 residues. Germline-derived CDR1 and CDR2 are KGHSH and LQKENI. In DNA form, the CDR3 reads TGTGCCAGCTCCGTTTCGGGGAGCTATGGCTACACCTTC. Its translation: CASSVSGSYGYTF.